These T cell receptor beta chains were read from a single sample in a study of T-cell memory formation after mild COVID-19. TCRdb itself ran the 5' RACE reads through MiXCR, one entry per CDR3 protein. The sample lists 250,000 to 300,000 distinct CDR3 sequences, approximately 7.6% occurring once. Sequencing was carried out using PBMCs or a T cell subset sorted from them (not recorded which). The source of these receptors is a man younger than 35 who had mild COVID-19 (a few samples of this study predate the infection). Cell type and time point are not known. CDR3s include the opening cysteine and the closing phenylalanine or tryptophan. D genes are given only for firm matches. The size field is filled for only some rows; it gives once, few, many or a size class.

J gene	V gene	D gene	clone size	CDR3 protein	CDR3 DNA
TRBJ1-1	TRBV19	-	-	CATTLGSSTSAFF	TGTGCCACTACCCTGGGCTCCTCAACCAGCGCTTTCTTT
TRBJ2-1	TRBV27	TRBD1	-	CASGYTGGGQNNEQFF	TGTGCCAGCGGCTACACAGGGGGCGGCCAGAACAATGAGCAGTTCTTC
TRBJ2-3	TRBV7-2	-	-	CASSLRGRHTQYF	TGTGCCAGCAGCCTCCGAGGGAGGCATACGCAGTATTTT
TRBJ1-2	TRBV5-1	TRBD1	-	CASSDTYPGTGGAPNYGYTF	TGCGCCAGCAGCGATACATACCCCGGGACAGGGGGCGCCCCTAACTATGGCTACACCTTC
TRBJ2-3	TRBV5-1	TRBD2	many	CASSSIKRGGSTDTQYF	TGCGCCAGCAGCTCCATCAAGCGGGGGGGAAGCACAGATACGCAGTATTTT
TRBJ1-6	TRBV20-1	-	-	CSARPGTPDSPLHF	TGCAGTGCTAGACCCGGGACCCCCGATTCACCCCTCCACTTT
TRBJ2-1	TRBV20-1	-	-	CSASLGGAGSEQFF	TGCAGTGCCTCCCTCGGGGGCGCAGGAAGTGAGCAGTTCTTC
TRBJ2-5	TRBV27	TRBD2	-	CASSALAGGPKTQYF	TGTGCCAGCAGTGCCCTAGCGGGGGGGCCGAAGACCCAGTACTTC
TRBJ2-3	TRBV7-9	-	-	CASSPDSGGDTQYF	TGTGCCAGCAGCCCTGATTCCGGGGGTGATACGCAGTATTTT
TRBJ2-1	TRBV7-7	TRBD1	-	CASSPDRVNEQFF	TGTGCTAGCAGCCCGGACAGGGTAAATGAGCAGTTCTTC
TRBJ1-6	TRBV4-3	-	-	CASSQDPGVGNSPLHF	TGCGCCAGCAGCCAAGATCCAGGGGTCGGAAATTCACCCCTCCACTTT
TRBJ2-4	TRBV7-3	-	-	CASSSAPSNGNIQYF	TGTGCCAGCAGCTCGGCACCGTCTAACGGTAACATTCAGTACTTC
TRBJ2-3	TRBV5-1	-	many	CASSRGIGDTQYF	TGCGCCAGCAGCCGCGGGATTGGAGATACGCAGTATTTT
TRBJ2-7	TRBV5-1	TRBD2	few	CASSNHPGLAGEQYF	TGCGCCAGCAGCAATCATCCGGGACTAGCGGGCGAGCAGTACTTC
TRBJ1-2	TRBV7-8	TRBD1	few	CASSPGTGGAPNYGYTF	TGTGCCAGCAGCCCGGGGACAGGGGGCGCGCCTAACTATGGCTACACCTTC
TRBJ2-5	TRBV7-9	TRBD2	many	CASTLAGIQTQYF	TGTGCCAGCACCCTAGCGGGGATTCAGACCCAGTACTTC
TRBJ2-3	TRBV5-1	TRBD2	-	CASSASSGGSTDTQYF	TGCGCCAGCAGCGCCTCTAGCGGGGGAAGCACAGATACGCAGTATTTT
TRBJ2-7	TRBV20-1	TRBD1	-	CSAGTGSSYEQYF	TGCAGTGCTGGGACAGGGTCCTCCTACGAGCAGTACTTC
TRBJ1-1	TRBV29-1	-	-	CSVGPRLNTEAFF	TGCAGCGTTGGCCCCAGATTGAACACTGAAGCTTTCTTT
TRBJ1-4	TRBV5-1	TRBD1	-	CASSTTGDEKLFF	TGCGCCAGCAGCACGACAGGGGATGAAAAACTGTTTTTT
TRBJ2-5	TRBV29-1	TRBD2	few	CSVFAGGPRETQYF	TGCAGCGTCTTCGCGGGGGGCCCTCGAGAGACCCAGTACTTC
TRBJ2-3	TRBV4-3	TRBD2	few	CASSQGAGGYTDTQYF	TGCGCCAGCAGCCAAGGAGCGGGGGGCTACACAGATACGCAGTATTTT
TRBJ2-2	TRBV24-1	TRBD1	-	CATSTSGQGEANTGELFF	TGTGCCACCTCGACCAGTGGACAGGGCGAAGCGAACACCGGGGAGCTGTTTTTT
TRBJ1-2	TRBV7-9	TRBD1	few	CASSTFQGGFGYTF	TGTGCCAGCAGCACCTTCCAGGGGGGTTTCGGCTACACCTTC
TRBJ1-5	TRBV7-6	-	many	CASSLSVQPQHF	TGTGCCAGCAGCTTAAGTGTCCAGCCCCAGCATTTT
TRBJ1-5	TRBV2	-	many	CASSYDRPHQPQHF	TGTGCCAGCAGCTACGACAGACCCCATCAGCCCCAGCATTTT
TRBJ1-1	TRBV28	-	many	CASSLSRGGEAFF	TGTGCCAGCAGTTTATCCCGCGGGGGGGAAGCTTTCTTT
TRBJ1-2	TRBV11-2	-	many	CASSLVPGDGGYTF	TGTGCCAGCAGCTTAGTCCCAGGGGATGGTGGCTACACCTTC
TRBJ2-1	TRBV7-2	-	many	CASSPVGGFYNEQFF	TGTGCCAGCAGCCCAGTGGGGGGTTTCTACAATGAGCAGTTCTTC
TRBJ2-3	TRBV19	-	few	CASGPLGTDTQYF	TGTGCCAGTGGACCCCTGGGCACAGATACGCAGTATTTT
TRBJ1-1	TRBV12-3/TRBV12-4	-	many	CASSFGRNTEAFF	TGTGCCAGCAGTTTTGGGCGGAACACTGAAGCTTTCTTT
TRBJ2-5	TRBV20-1	-	few	CSAPVRGRRGETQYF	TGCAGTGCTCCCGTCCGGGGGCGAAGAGGGGAGACCCAGTACTTC
TRBJ1-3	TRBV20-1	-	-	CSAAVGSSGNTIYF	TGCAGTGCCGCGGTGGGCAGCTCTGGAAACACCATATATTTT
TRBJ2-5	TRBV5-1	-	few	CASSLAPQGEETQYF	TGCGCCAGCAGCTTGGCCCCGCAGGGCGAAGAGACCCAGTACTTC
TRBJ2-3	TRBV5-4	TRBD1	-	CASSFSAQTRDRGYTDTQYF	TGTGCCAGCAGCTTTAGTGCCCAAACAAGGGACAGGGGATACACAGATACGCAGTATTTT
TRBJ1-4	TRBV27	-	few	CASSPNWTPVTNEKLFF	TGTGCCAGCAGTCCGAATTGGACACCGGTTACTAATGAAAAACTGTTTTTT
TRBJ2-5	TRBV5-1	TRBD1	-	CASRPRQGVETQYF	TGCGCCAGCAGACCAAGACAGGGGGTTGAGACCCAGTACTTC
TRBJ2-7	TRBV2	TRBD2	-	CASSPPGLASYEQYF	TGTGCCAGCAGTCCCCCAGGACTAGCATCGTACGAGCAGTACTTC
TRBJ2-5	TRBV6-5	TRBD1	-	CASRVTGGRRETQYF	TGTGCCAGCAGGGTTACAGGGGGCCGACGAGAGACCCAGTACTTC
TRBJ1-2	TRBV7-6	-	many	CASSLAPRYGYTF	TGTGCCAGCAGCTTAGCCCCTCGTTATGGCTACACCTTC
TRBJ2-7	TRBV20-1	TRBD1	many	CSASEDRGLYF	TGCAGTGCTAGTGAAGACAGGGGCCTATACTTC
TRBJ2-1	TRBV7-2	TRBD2	-	CASSLARISGGARSYNEQFF	TGTGCCAGCAGCTTAGCTAGGATTAGCGGGGGGGCGCGCTCCTACAATGAGCAGTTCTTC
TRBJ1-5	TRBV7-4	-	many	CANGEQGSNQPQHF	TGTGCCAACGGGGAGCAGGGTAGCAATCAGCCCCAGCATTTT
TRBJ1-3	TRBV19	-	-	CATRTEGNTIYF	TGTGCCACCCGGACAGAAGGCAACACCATATATTTT
TRBJ2-7	TRBV7-2	TRBD1	-	CASSLTGTGPYEQYF	TGTGCCAGCAGCTTAACCGGGACAGGGCCCTACGAGCAGTACTTC